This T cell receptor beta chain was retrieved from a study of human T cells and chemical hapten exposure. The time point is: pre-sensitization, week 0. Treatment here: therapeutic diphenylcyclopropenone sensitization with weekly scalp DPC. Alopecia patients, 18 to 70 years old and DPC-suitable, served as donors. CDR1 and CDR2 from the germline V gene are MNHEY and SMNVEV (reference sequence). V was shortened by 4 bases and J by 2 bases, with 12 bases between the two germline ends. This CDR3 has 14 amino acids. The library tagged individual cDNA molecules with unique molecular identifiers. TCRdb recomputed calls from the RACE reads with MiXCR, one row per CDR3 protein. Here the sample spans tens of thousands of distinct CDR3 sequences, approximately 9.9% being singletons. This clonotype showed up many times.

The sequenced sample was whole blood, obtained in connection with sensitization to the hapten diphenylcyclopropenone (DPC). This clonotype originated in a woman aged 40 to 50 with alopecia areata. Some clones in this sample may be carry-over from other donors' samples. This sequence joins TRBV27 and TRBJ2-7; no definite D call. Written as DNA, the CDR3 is TGTGCCAGCAGTTCCTCCTTGGACCCCTACGAGCAGTACTTC. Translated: CASSSSLDPYEQYF.